What follows is one T cell receptor (beta chain) and its context. The CDR3 is made up of 15 amino acids. Germline values: CDR1 SEHNR, CDR2 FQNEAQ (reference sequence). J lost 6 bases, V lost 5 bases, and 10 bases had no gene match. Authors' methods: Amplification of reference gene primers was used by the study to estimate nucleated cell counts. The repertoire was sequenced with immunoSEQ multiplex PCR; TCRdb's copy has only in-frame clones and lacks some. That table supplies the V and J calls and clone size; D and trimming were determined from the DNA. The data show 120,000 or so clones, roughly 91% seen once. The data originate from a study of blood T cell repertoires in COVID-19. Study information: Acute-phase and convalescent COVID-19 samples originated in the United States, Italy and Spain. PBMCs, B-cell-depleted T cells, or T cells were the source of the cDNA or gDNA that made up the material.

The chain is built from TRBV7-9 and TRBJ2-5; TRBD1 aligns across 9 bases. The sequence derives from a human donor in a cohort sampled during active COVID-19. The sample was peripheral blood. The CDR3 bases are TGTGCCAGCAGCAACCGGGACAGGGAGTTGCAGACCCAGTACTTC. Translated, it gives CASSNRDRELQTQYF.